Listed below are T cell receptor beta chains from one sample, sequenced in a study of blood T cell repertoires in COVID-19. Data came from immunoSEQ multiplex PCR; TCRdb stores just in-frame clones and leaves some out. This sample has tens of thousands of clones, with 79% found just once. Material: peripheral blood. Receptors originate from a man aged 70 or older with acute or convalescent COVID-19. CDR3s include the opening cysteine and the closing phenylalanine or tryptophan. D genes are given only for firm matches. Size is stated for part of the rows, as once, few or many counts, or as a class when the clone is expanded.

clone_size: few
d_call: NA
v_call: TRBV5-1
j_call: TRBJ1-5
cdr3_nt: TGCGCCAGCAGCTTGTTTTCCGGTGCCAATCAGCCCCAGCATTTT
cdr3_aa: CASSLFSGANQPQHF

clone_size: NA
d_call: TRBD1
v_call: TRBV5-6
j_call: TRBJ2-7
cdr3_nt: TGTGCCAGCAGCTTGGGACAGGGGGACGAGCAGTACTTC
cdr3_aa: CASSLGQGDEQYF

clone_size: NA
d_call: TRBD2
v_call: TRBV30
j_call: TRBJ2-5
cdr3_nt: TGTGCCTGGCGTAAACTAGCGGGGAGGCAAGAGACCCAGTACTTC
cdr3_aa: CAWRKLAGRQETQYF

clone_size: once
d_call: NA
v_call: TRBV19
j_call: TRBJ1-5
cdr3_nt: TGTGCCAGTAGTATACGGGACTTCAGTCCTAGCAATCAGCCCCAGCATTTT
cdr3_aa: CASSIRDFSPSNQPQHF

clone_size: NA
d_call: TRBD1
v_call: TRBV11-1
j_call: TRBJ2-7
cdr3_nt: TGTGCCAGCAGCTTAAACCAGGGGGTCTACGAGCAGTACTTC
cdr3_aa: CASSLNQGVYEQYF

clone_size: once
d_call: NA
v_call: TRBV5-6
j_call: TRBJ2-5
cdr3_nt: TGTGCCAGCAGCTTGCCAGGGTTCGAGACCCAGTACTTC
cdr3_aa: CASSLPGFETQYF

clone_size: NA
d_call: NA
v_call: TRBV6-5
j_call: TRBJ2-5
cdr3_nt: TGTGCCAGCATTCCGGAGACCCAGTACTTC
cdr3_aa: CASIPETQYF

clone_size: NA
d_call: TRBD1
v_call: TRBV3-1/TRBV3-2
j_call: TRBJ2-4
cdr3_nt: TGTGCCAGCAGCCAAGATTGGCAGGGGGCGAACATTCAGTACTTC
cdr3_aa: CASSQDWQGANIQYF

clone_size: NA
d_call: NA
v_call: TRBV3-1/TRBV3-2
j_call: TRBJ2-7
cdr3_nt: TGTGCCAGCAGCCTATACAGGGAGGAGCAGTACTTC
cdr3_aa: CASSLYREEQYF

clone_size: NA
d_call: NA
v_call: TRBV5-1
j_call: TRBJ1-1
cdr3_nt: TGCGCCAGCAGCCCCCAGGGCACCGGCACTGAAGCTTTCTTT
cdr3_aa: CASSPQGTGTEAFF

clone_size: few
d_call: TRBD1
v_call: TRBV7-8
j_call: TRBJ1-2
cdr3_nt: TGTGCCGCCTCCGGGACAGTTAACTATGGCTACACCTTC
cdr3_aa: CAASGTVNYGYTF

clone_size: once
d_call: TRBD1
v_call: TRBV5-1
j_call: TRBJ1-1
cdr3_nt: TGCGCCAGCGGACAGGGACACACTGAAGCTTTCTTT
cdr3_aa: CASGQGHTEAFF

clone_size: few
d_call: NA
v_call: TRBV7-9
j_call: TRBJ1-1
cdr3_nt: TGTGCCAGCAGCCACCCGCAAGGGGTGAACACTGAAGCTTTCTTT
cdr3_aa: CASSHPQGVNTEAFF

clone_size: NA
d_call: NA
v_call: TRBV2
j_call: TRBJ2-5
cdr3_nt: TGTGCCAGCGTCGGACTACACCAAGAGACCCAGTACTTC
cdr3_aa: CASVGLHQETQYF

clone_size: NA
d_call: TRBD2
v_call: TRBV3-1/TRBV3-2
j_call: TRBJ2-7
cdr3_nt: TGTGCCAGCAGCCATCGGACTAGCGGGGCCCACGAGCAGTACTTC
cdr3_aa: CASSHRTSGAHEQYF

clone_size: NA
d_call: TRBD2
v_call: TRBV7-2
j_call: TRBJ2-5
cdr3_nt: TGTGCCAGCAGCCCACGACTAGCGGGACGACAAGAGACCCAGTACTTC
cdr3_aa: CASSPRLAGRQETQYF

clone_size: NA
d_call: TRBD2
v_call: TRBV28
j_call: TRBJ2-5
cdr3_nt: TGTGCCAGCAGTCCTCAGGCGGGGGGGCCCAGGGGAGAGACCCAGTACTTC
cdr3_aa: CASSPQAGGPRGETQYF

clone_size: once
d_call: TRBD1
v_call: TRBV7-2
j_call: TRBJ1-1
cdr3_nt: TGTGCCAGCAGCTGGACAGGGGACACTGAAGCTTTCTTT
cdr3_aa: CASSWTGDTEAFF

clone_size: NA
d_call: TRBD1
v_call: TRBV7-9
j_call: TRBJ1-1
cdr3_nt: TGTGCCAGCAGCGGCCAACAGGGGTATACTGAAGCTTTCTTT
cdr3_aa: CASSGQQGYTEAFF

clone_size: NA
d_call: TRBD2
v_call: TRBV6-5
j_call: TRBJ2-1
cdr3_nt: TGTGCCAGCAGCCTAGCGGGGGGGACCAATGAGCAGTTCTTC
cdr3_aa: CASSLAGGTNEQFF